The rows below give T cell receptor beta chains drawn from one sample of a study of OX40 agonist ivuxolimab in advanced cancers. Libraries were prepared by immunoSEQ multiplex PCR; TCRdb keeps only in-frame clonotypes and omits some of them. The table includes approximately 60,000 clones, 75% to 90% detected once. Sequenced here: CD4+ or CD8+ T cells sorted from blood, sampled in a trial of the OX40 agonist ivuxolimab. These receptors came from an adult with an advanced solid tumor such as melanoma, head and neck, liver or kidney cancer. The CDR3 runs from the conserved cysteine through the conserved F or W. Each record gives: CDR3 DNA, CDR3 protein, V gene, J gene, D gene, clone size. The D gene is left open where the match is weak. Clone size appears in some rows only: once, few, many, or a class for an expanded clone.

CDR3 DNA: TGTGCCAGCTCTACGGGACTAGCGGGGACTTATGAGCAGTTCTTC; CDR3 protein: CASSTGLAGTYEQFF; V gene: TRBV18; J gene: TRBJ2-1; D gene: TRBD2; clone size: .
CDR3 DNA: TGTGCCAGCAGCTTTTTGGGGCAGTTTCGCACCGGGGAGCTGTTTTTT; CDR3 protein: CASSFLGQFRTGELFF; V gene: TRBV7-3; J gene: TRBJ2-2; D gene: .; clone size: few
CDR3 DNA: TGTGCCAGCAGTTCGGGGGAACCGTGGGAAAAACTGTTTTTT; CDR3 protein: CASSSGEPWEKLFF; V gene: TRBV28; J gene: TRBJ1-4; D gene: .; clone size: .
CDR3 DNA: TGTGCCAGCAGCGTAGCAGCGGGGGCTAGCACAGATACGCAGTATTTT; CDR3 protein: CASSVAAGASTDTQYF; V gene: TRBV9; J gene: TRBJ2-3; D gene: TRBD2; clone size: .
CDR3 DNA: TGTGCCAGCAGCTTAGGATCGGTCGGCAATGAGCAGTTCTTC; CDR3 protein: CASSLGSVGNEQFF; V gene: TRBV7-9; J gene: TRBJ2-1; D gene: .; clone size: once
CDR3 DNA: TGTGCCAGCAGCTTTGAGGCAGGGAACACTGAAGCTTTCTTT; CDR3 protein: CASSFEAGNTEAFF; V gene: TRBV7-6; J gene: TRBJ1-1; D gene: .; clone size: .
CDR3 DNA: TGCGCCAGCCGCAGGGACACCGGGGAGCTGTTTTTT; CDR3 protein: CASRRDTGELFF; V gene: TRBV5-1; J gene: TRBJ2-2; D gene: .; clone size: .
CDR3 DNA: TGTGCCAGTATCCCCAACAGGGGGCACGAAAAACTGTTTTTT; CDR3 protein: CASIPNRGHEKLFF; V gene: TRBV19; J gene: TRBJ1-4; D gene: TRBD1; clone size: .
CDR3 DNA: TGTGCCAGCAGCGAGAGGTGGGAGAGGTACAATGAGCAGTTCTTC; CDR3 protein: CASSERWERYNEQFF; V gene: TRBV9; J gene: TRBJ2-1; D gene: .; clone size: .
CDR3 DNA: TGTGCCAGTAGGCAGGGACTAGCGGGAGGAGATACGCAGTATTTT; CDR3 protein: CASRQGLAGGDTQYF; V gene: TRBV19; J gene: TRBJ2-3; D gene: TRBD2; clone size: .
CDR3 DNA: TGTGCCAGTAGTATGAGCCGGGACAGCGCTTCTGGCTACACCTTC; CDR3 protein: CASSMSRDSASGYTF; V gene: TRBV19; J gene: TRBJ1-2; D gene: TRBD1; clone size: .
CDR3 DNA: TGTGCCAGCAGCTTGGGTAATGGGCTAGCGGGGACCGGGGAGCTGTTTTTT; CDR3 protein: CASSLGNGLAGTGELFF; V gene: TRBV5-4; J gene: TRBJ2-2; D gene: TRBD2; clone size: .
CDR3 DNA: TGTGCCAGCAGCTTGGCCTGGGGGGATGATCAGCCCCAGCATTTT; CDR3 protein: CASSLAWGDDQPQHF; V gene: TRBV5-6; J gene: TRBJ1-5; D gene: .; clone size: .
CDR3 DNA: TGCAGCGTTACTCGGAAAATGAACACTGAAGCTTTCTTT; CDR3 protein: CSVTRKMNTEAFF; V gene: TRBV29-1; J gene: TRBJ1-1; D gene: .; clone size: few
CDR3 DNA: TGTGCCAGTAGTCCCCGAAGGGGAAATGAGCAGTTCTTC; CDR3 protein: CASSPRRGNEQFF; V gene: TRBV19; J gene: TRBJ2-1; D gene: .; clone size: few
CDR3 DNA: TGTGCCATCAGTGAGTCTGGATTCGGTGAGACCCAGTACTTC; CDR3 protein: CAISESGFGETQYF; V gene: TRBV10-3; J gene: TRBJ2-5; D gene: .; clone size: .
CDR3 DNA: TGTGCCAGCAGCTTATCGCCACGGCCCCGTGGCACAGATACGCAGTATTTT; CDR3 protein: CASSLSPRPRGTDTQYF; V gene: TRBV7-3; J gene: TRBJ2-3; D gene: .; clone size: .
CDR3 DNA: TGTGCCAGCTCACCCGCATGGGGGGCAGTCCAAGAGACCCAGTACTTC; CDR3 protein: CASSPAWGAVQETQYF; V gene: TRBV18; J gene: TRBJ2-5; D gene: .; clone size: .
CDR3 DNA: TGTGCCAGCAGCGGAACCAGGGGACTACCAGGGGAGCTGTTTTTT; CDR3 protein: CASSGTRGLPGELFF; V gene: TRBV9; J gene: TRBJ2-2; D gene: .; clone size: .
CDR3 DNA: TGTGCCTGGAGACACCCGGGACAGGGGACCTACGAGCAGTACTTC; CDR3 protein: CAWRHPGQGTYEQYF; V gene: TRBV30; J gene: TRBJ2-7; D gene: TRBD1; clone size: few
CDR3 DNA: TGTGCCACTGCACGACTAGCGGGGGGCACAGATACGCAGTATTTT; CDR3 protein: CATARLAGGTDTQYF; V gene: TRBV6-1; J gene: TRBJ2-3; D gene: TRBD2; clone size: .
CDR3 DNA: TGTGCCAGCAGTGGTACTGATGAAAAACTGTTTTTT; CDR3 protein: CASSGTDEKLFF; V gene: TRBV2; J gene: TRBJ1-4; D gene: .; clone size: .
CDR3 DNA: TGCGCCAGCAGCGCCGGACAGGGCAGGCCCCAGCATTTT; CDR3 protein: CASSAGQGRPQHF; V gene: TRBV5-1; J gene: TRBJ1-5; D gene: TRBD1; clone size: medium-sized
CDR3 DNA: TGTGCCAGCAGCCTAAACAGGGGCAATGAGCAGTTCTTC; CDR3 protein: CASSLNRGNEQFF; V gene: TRBV4-2; J gene: TRBJ2-1; D gene: TRBD1; clone size: .
CDR3 DNA: TGTGCCAGCAGCCAAGACCAGGGAGGCGGCACTGAAGCTTTCTTT; CDR3 protein: CASSQDQGGGTEAFF; V gene: TRBV4-2; J gene: TRBJ1-1; D gene: .; clone size: .
CDR3 DNA: TGTGCCAGCAGCCAAGGACTAGCGGGGGTAAGGGCCTACAATGAGCAGTTCTTC; CDR3 protein: CASSQGLAGVRAYNEQFF; V gene: TRBV14; J gene: TRBJ2-1; D gene: TRBD2; clone size: .
CDR3 DNA: TGTGCCAGCTCACCACGGCAACAGGGGGCAAACACCGGGGAGCTGTTTTTT; CDR3 protein: CASSPRQQGANTGELFF; V gene: TRBV18; J gene: TRBJ2-2; D gene: TRBD1; clone size: .
CDR3 DNA: TGTGCCAGCAGCCAAGTTATCGGGAGCTTTACAGATACGCAGTATTTT; CDR3 protein: CASSQVIGSFTDTQYF; V gene: TRBV4-2; J gene: TRBJ2-3; D gene: .; clone size: .
CDR3 DNA: TGTGCCAGCAGCTTACGGGACAGGGTCAATGAGCAGTTCTTC; CDR3 protein: CASSLRDRVNEQFF; V gene: TRBV7-9; J gene: TRBJ2-1; D gene: TRBD1; clone size: .
CDR3 DNA: TGTGCCAGCAGCTTCGGTGCAACTAATGAAAAACTGTTTTTT; CDR3 protein: CASSFGATNEKLFF; V gene: TRBV7-9; J gene: TRBJ1-4; D gene: .; clone size: .
CDR3 DNA: TGTGCCAGCAGCTCACTAGCGGGAGTAGGTCAAGAGACCCAGTACTTC; CDR3 protein: CASSSLAGVGQETQYF; V gene: TRBV7-9; J gene: TRBJ2-5; D gene: TRBD2; clone size: .
CDR3 DNA: TGTGCCAGCAGGATAGGGGATACGCAGTATTTT; CDR3 protein: CASRIGDTQYF; V gene: TRBV14; J gene: TRBJ2-3; D gene: .; clone size: .
CDR3 DNA: TGTGCCAGCAGCGCATATCTAGCGGGGAGTAGAACGCAGTATTTT; CDR3 protein: CASSAYLAGSRTQYF; V gene: TRBV11-2; J gene: TRBJ2-3; D gene: TRBD2; clone size: .